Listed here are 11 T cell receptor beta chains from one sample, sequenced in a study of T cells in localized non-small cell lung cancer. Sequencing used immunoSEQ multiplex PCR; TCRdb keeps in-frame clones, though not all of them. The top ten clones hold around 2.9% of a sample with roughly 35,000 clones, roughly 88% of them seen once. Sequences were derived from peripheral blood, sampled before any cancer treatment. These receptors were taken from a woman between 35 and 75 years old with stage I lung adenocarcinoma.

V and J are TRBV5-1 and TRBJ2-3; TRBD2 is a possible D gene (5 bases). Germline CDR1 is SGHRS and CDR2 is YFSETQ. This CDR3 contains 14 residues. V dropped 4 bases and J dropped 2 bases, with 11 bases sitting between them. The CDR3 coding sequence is TGCGCCAGCAGCACCGCTAGCCTCACAGATACGCAGTATTTT. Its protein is CASSTASLTDTQYF.

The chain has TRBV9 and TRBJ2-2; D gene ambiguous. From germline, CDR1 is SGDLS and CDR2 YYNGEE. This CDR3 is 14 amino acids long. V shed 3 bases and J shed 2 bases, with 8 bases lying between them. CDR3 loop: CASSATENTGELFF. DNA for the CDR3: TGTGCCAGCAGCGCTACAGAAAACACCGGGGAGCTGTTTTTT. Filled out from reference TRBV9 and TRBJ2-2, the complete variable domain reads DSGVTQTPKHLITATGQRVTLRCSPRSGDLSVYWYQQSLDQGLQFLIQYYNGEERAKGNILERFSAQQFPDLHSELNLSSLELGDSALYFCASSATENTGELFFGEGSRLTVL.

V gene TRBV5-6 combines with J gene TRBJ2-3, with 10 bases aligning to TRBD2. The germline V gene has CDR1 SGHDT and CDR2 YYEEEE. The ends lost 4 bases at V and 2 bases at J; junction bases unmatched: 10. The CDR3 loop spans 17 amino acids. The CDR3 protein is CASSRLGLAASTDTQYF. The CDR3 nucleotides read TGTGCCAGCAGCCGTCTCGGACTAGCGGCTTCCACAGATACGCAGTATTTT.

CDR3 loop: CASSLGGPLQETQYF. The CDR3 bases are TGTGCCAGCAGCTTGGGGGGTCCCCTCCAAGAGACCCAGTACTTC. V is TRBV5-4 and J is TRBJ2-5, with no clear D. The CDR3 has 15 amino acids. The V end lost 0 bases, the J end lost 1 base, and 10 bases lay between the germline ends. Germline lookup yields CDR1 SGHNT and CDR2 YYREEE (reference sequence). Based on the CDR3 plus reference TRBV5-4 and TRBJ2-5, the full variable domain is ETGVTQSPTHLIKTRGQQVTLRCSSQSGHNTVSWYQQALGQGPQFIFQYYREEENGRGNFPPRFSGLQFPNYSSELNVNALELDDSALYLCASSLGGPLQETQYFGPGTRLLVL.

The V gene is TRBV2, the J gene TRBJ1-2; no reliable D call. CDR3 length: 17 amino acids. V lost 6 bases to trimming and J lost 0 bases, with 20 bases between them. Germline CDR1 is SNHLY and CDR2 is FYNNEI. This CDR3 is CASSFARTRGSNYGYTF. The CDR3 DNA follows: TGTGCCAGCAGCTTTGCACGGACCCGAGGATCTAACTATGGCTACACCTTC.

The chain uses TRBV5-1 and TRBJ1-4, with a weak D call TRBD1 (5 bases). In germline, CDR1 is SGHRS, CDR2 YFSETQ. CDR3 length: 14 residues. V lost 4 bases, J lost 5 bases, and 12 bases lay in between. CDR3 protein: CASSPFGGNEKLFF. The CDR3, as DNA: TGCGCCAGCAGCCCCTTCGGGGGGAATGAAAAACTGTTTTTT.

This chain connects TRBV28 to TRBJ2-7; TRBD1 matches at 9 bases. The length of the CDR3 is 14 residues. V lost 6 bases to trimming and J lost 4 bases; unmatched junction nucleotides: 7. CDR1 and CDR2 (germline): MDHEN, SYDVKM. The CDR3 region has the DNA TGTGCCAGCAGAATGACAGGGGGAGGATACGAGCAGTACTTC. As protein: CASRMTGGGYEQYF.

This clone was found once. Here the CDR3 reads CASSELRMTGGNQPQHF. CDR3 nucleotide sequence: TGTGCCAGCAGTGAACTCAGGATGACAGGGGGCAATCAGCCCCAGCATTTT. This sequence joins TRBV6-1 and TRBJ1-5, with TRBD1 identical over 8 bases. The germline CDR1 and CDR2 sequences are MNHNS and SASEGT. The CDR3 extends over 17 amino acids. Trimming took 2 bases from V and 2 from J; bases not matched to a gene: 8.

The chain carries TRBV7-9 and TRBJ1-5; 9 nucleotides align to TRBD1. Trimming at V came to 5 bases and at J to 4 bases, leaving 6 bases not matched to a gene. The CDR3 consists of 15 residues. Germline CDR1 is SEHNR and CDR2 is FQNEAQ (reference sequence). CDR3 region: CASSEGQGFNQPQHF. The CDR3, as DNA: TGTGCCAGCAGCGAGGGACAGGGTTTTAATCAGCCCCAGCATTTT.

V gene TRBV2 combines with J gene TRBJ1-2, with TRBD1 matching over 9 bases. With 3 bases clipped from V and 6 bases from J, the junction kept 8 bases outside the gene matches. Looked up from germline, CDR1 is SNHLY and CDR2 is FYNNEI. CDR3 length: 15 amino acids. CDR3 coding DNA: TGTGCCAGCAGTGATTTAACAGGGGGCGGCGATGGCTACACCTTC. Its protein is CASSDLTGGGDGYTF.

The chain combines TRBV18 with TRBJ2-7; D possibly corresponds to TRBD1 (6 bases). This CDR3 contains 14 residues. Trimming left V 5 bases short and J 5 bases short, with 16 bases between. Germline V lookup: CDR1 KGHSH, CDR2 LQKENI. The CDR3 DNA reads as TGTGCCAGCTCAGAGAGACAGGTGAATGACGAGCAGTACTTC. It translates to CASSERQVNDEQYF.